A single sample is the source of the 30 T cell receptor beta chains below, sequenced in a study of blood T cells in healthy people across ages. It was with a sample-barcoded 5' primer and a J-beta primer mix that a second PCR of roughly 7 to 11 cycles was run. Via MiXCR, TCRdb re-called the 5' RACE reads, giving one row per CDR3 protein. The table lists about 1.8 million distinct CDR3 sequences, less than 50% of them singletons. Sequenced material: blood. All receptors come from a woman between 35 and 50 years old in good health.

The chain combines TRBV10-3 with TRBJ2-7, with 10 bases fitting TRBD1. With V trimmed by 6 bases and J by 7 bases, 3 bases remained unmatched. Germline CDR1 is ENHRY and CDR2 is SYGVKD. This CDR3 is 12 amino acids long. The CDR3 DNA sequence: TGTGCCATCAGGACAGGGGGCTTTGAGCAGTACTTC. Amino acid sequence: CAIRTGGFEQYF.

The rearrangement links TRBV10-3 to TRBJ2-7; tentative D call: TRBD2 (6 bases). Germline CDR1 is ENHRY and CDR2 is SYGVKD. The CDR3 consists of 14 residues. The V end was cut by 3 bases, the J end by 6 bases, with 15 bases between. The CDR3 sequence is CAISEQEPAGEQYF. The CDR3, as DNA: TGTGCCATCAGTGAACAGGAGCCAGCGGGCGAGCAGTACTTC.

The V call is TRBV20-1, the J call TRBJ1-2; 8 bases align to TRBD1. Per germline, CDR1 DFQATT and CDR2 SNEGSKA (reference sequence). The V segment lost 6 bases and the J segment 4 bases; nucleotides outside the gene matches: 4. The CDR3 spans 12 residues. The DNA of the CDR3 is TGCAGTGCCACACAGGGGGTCTATGGCTACACCTTC. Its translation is CSATQGVYGYTF.

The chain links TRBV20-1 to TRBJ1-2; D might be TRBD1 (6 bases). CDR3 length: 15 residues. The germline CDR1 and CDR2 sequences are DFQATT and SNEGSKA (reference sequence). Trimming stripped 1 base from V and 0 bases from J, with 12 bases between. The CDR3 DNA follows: TGCAGTGCTAGAGGGGGGCAGGGATCTAACTATGGCTACACCTTC. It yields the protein CSARGGQGSNYGYTF.

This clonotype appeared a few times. CDR3 in amino acids: CASSPSQSGGGEQYF. The CDR3 bases are TGTGCCAGCAGCCCCAGTCAAAGCGGGGGGGGCGAGCAGTACTTC. The rearrangement uses TRBV6-5 and TRBJ2-5, with 10 bases identical to TRBD2. The J call may be in error: the DNA end matches TRBJ2-7 better. CDR1 is MNHEY, CDR2 SVGAGI, per germline. The CDR3 spans 15 residues.

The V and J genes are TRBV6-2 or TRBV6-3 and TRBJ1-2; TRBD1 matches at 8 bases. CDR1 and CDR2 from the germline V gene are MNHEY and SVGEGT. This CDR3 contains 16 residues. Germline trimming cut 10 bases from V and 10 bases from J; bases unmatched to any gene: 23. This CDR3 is CATRTRGRPTRDSYTF. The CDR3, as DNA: TGTGCCACTCGAACCAGGGGGCGTCCAACCCGGGACTCCTACACCTTC.

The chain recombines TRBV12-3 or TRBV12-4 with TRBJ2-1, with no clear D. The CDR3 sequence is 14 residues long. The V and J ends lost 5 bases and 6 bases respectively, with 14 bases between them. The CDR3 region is CASSPRRVLNEQFF. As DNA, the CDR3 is TGTGCCAGCAGTCCGCGCCGAGTACTCAATGAGCAGTTCTTC.

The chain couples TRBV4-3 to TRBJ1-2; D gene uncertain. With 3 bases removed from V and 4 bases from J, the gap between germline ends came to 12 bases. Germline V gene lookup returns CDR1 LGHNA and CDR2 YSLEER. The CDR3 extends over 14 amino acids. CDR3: CASSHIGGIYGYTF. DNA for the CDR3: TGCGCCAGCAGCCACATTGGAGGGATCTATGGCTACACCTTC.

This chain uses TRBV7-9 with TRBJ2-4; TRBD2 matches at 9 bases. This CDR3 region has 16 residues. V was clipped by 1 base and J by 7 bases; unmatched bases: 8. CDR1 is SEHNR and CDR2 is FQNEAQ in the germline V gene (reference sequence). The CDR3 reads CASSLEGRGGMNIQYF. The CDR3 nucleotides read TGTGCCAGCAGCTTAGAAGGGCGGGGGGGGATGAACATTCAGTACTTC.

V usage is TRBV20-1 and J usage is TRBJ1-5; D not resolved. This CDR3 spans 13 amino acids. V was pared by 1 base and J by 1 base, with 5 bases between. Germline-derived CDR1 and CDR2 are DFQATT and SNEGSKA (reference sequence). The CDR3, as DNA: TGCAGTGCTAGAGGATACAGCAATCAGCCCCAGCATTTT. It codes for CSARGYSNQPQHF.

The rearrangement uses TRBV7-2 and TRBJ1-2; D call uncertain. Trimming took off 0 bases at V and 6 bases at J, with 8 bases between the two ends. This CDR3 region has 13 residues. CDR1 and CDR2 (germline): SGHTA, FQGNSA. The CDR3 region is CASSLAANNGYTF. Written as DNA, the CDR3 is TGTGCCAGCAGCTTAGCCGCCAATAATGGCTACACCTTC.

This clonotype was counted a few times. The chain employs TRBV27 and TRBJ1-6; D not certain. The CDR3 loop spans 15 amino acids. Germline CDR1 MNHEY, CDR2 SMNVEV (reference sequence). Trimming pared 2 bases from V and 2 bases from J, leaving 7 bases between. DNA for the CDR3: TGTGCCAGCAGTTTAGAAGGGACCTATAATTCACCCCTCCACTTT. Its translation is CASSLEGTYNSPLHF.

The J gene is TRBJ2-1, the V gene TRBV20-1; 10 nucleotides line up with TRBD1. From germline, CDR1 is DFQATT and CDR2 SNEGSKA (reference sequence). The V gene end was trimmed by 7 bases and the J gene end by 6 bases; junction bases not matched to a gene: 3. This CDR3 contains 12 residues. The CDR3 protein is CSEGQGGNEQFF. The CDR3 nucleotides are TGCAGTGAAGGACAGGGGGGCAATGAGCAGTTCTTC.

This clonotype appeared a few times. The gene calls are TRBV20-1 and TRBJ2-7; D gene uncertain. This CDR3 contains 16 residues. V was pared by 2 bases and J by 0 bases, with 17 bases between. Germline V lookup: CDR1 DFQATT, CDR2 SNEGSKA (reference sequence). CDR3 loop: CSARTLLLSSSYEQYF. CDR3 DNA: TGCAGTGCTAGAACGTTGCTTCTATCTAGCTCCTACGAGCAGTACTTC.

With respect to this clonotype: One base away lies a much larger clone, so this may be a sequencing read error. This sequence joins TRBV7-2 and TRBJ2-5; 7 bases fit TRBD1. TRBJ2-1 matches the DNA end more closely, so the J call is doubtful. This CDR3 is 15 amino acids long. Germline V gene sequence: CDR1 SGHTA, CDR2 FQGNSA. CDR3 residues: CASSPGTALQETQFF. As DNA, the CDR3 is TGTGCCAGCAGCCCTGGGACAGCGCTCCAAGAGACCCAGTTCTTC.

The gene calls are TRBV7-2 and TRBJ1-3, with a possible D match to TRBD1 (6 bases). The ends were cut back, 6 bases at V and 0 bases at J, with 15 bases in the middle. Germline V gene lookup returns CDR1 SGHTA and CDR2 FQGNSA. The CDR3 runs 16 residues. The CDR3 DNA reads TGTGCCAGCAGTCCTAGGGGGGGAGTCTCTGGAAACACCATATATTTT. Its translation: CASSPRGGVSGNTIYF.

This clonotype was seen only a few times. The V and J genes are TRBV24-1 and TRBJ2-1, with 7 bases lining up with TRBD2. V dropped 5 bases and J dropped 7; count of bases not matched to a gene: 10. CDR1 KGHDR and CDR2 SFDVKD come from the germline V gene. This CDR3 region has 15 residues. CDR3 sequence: CATSVESSGDNEQFF. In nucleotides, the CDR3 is TGTGCCACCAGTGTAGAGTCGAGCGGGGATAATGAGCAGTTCTTC.

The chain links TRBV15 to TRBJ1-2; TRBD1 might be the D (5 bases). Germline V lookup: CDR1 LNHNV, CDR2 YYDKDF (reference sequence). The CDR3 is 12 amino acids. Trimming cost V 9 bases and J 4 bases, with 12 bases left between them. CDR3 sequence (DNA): TGTGCCACATGGACACGGCTCTATGGCTACACCTTC. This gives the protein CATWTRLYGYTF.

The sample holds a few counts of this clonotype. The CDR3 nucleotides are TGTGCCAGCAGCTTGAGACGGCAGAGCTATGGCTACACCTTC. Residues: CASSLRRQSYGYTF. V usage is TRBV7-2 and J usage is TRBJ1-2; D remains unclear. Per the germline V gene, CDR1 is SGHTA and CDR2 is FQGNSA. V gave up 3 bases and J gave up 4 bases, with 12 bases separating them. The CDR3 runs 14 residues.

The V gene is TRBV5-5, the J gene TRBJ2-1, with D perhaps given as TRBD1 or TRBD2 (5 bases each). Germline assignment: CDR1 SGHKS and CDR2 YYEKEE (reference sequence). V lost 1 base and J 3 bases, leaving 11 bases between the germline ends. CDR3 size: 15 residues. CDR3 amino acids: CASSLRGGYYNEQFF. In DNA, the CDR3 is TGTGCCAGCAGCTTGAGGGGCGGGTACTACAATGAGCAGTTCTTC.

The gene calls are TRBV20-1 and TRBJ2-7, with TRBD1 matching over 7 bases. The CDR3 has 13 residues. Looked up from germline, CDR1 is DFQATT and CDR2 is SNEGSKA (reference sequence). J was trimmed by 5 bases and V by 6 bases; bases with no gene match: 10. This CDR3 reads CSALSTGSHEQYF. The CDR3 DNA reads TGCAGTGCCTTATCGACAGGGAGCCACGAGCAGTACTTC.

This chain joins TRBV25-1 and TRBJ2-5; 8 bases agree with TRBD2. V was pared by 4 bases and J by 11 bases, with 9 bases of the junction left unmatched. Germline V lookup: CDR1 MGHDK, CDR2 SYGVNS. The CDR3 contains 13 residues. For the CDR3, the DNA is TGTGCCAGCAGTGGAGCGGGGGCCTCGAGGCAGTACTTC. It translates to CASSGAGASRQYF.

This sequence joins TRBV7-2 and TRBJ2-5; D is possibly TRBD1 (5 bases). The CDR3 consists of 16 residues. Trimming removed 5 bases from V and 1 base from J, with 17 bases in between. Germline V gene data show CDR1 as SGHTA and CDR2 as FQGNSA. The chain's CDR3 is CASSLVTGLTQETQYF. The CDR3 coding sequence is TGTGCCAGCAGCCTCGTAACAGGCTTGACCCAAGAGACCCAGTACTTC.

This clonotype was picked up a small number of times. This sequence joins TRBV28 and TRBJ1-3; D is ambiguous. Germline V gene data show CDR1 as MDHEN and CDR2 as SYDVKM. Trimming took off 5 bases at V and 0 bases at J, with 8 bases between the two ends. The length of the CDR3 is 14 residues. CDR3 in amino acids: CASSPQYSGNTIYF. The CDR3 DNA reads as TGTGCCAGCAGTCCACAGTACTCTGGAAACACCATATATTTT.

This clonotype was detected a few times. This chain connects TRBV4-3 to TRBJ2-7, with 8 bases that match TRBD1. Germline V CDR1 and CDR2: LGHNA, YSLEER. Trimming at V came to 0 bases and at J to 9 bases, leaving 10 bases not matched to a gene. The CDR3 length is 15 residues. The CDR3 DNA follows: TGCGCCAGCAGCCAAGATGGTGCAGGGGGCCAGGGGCAGTACTTC. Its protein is CASSQDGAGGQGQYF.

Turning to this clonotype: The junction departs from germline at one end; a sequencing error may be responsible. This chain's CDR3 is CSASPSGSYDEQFF. The CDR3 DNA reads as TGCAGTGCTAGCCCTAGCGGCTCCTACGATGAGCAGTTCTTC. The J gene is TRBJ2-1, the V gene TRBV20-1, with 7 nucleotides matching TRBD2. Germline V gene data show CDR1 as DFQATT and CDR2 as SNEGSKA (reference sequence). This CDR3 has 14 amino acids.

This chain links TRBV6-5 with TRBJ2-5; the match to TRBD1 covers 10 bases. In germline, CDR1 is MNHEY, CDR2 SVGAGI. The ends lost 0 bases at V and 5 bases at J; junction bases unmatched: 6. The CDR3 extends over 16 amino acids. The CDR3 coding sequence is TGTGCCAGCAGTTACTCGAGGGACAGGGGAATTGAGACCCAGTACTTC. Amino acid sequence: CASSYSRDRGIETQYF.

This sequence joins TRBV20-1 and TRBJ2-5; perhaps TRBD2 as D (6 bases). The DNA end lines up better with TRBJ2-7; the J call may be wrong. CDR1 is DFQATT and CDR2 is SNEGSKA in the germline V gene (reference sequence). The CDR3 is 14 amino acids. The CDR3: CSAHAGFRMGEQYF. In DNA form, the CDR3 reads TGCAGTGCCCACGCGGGGTTTAGAATGGGCGAGCAGTACTTC.

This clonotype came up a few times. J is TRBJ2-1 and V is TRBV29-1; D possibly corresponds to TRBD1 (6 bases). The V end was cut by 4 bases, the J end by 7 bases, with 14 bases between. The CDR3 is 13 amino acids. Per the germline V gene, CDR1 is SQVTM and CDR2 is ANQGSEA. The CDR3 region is CSVVFRGRNEQFF. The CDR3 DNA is TGCAGCGTTGTCTTCAGGGGTCGGAATGAGCAGTTCTTC.

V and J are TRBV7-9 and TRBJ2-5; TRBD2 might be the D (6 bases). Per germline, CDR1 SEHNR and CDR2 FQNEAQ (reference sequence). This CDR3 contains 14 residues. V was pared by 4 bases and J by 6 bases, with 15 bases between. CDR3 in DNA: TGTGCCAGCAGCTCAACGGGGGAAGGAAAGACCCAGTACTTC. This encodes CASSSTGEGKTQYF.